This TCR beta chain is from a study of shared clonotypes between healthy human individuals. A word on this clone: The antigen is unknown.

The CDR3 is 13 residues long. Germline CDR1 is MNHNS and CDR2 is SASEGT. With 6 bases removed from V and 2 bases from J, the gap between germline ends came to 11 bases. Assay: immunoSEQ multiplex PCR; the TCRdb copy retains only in-frame clones and omits some. The table includes millions of clones, roughly 94% detected once. Positive CCR7 selection of CD45RO-negative cells yielded the naive CD8 cells, and terminally differentiated effector memory CD45RA+ cells were excluded. Study-wide findings and caveats: Sequencing depth was expected to affect clonotype sharing among donors. Sharing across four donors was seen in 4% to 6.5% of naive CD4 clonotypes.

V is TRBV6-1 and J is TRBJ2-7, with D perhaps being TRBD1 or TRBD2 (5 bases each). The sequencing sample was made of naive CD8+ T cells sorted from blood. The origin of this receptor is a young man in good health. The CDR3 DNA follows: TGTGCCAGCAGAGAGAGGGGCACCTACGAGCAGTACTTC. Its protein is CASRERGTYEQYF.